The present T cell receptor (beta chain) was sequenced within a study of identical twins. All donors were healthy, and all were Caucasian. Broader study findings: Compared with models, monozygotic twins showed more out-of-frame TCR alpha sharing.

This clonotype has just a few counts. The antigen is undetermined. No conserved phenylalanine or tryptophan ends this CDR3, so it is likely a read error. It is unclear where the CDR3 begins or ends on the DNA, so no DNA is shown, and the CDR3 is as TCRdb lists it. A template switching step contributed a universal primer site, while unique molecular identifiers were present in the cDNA. TCRdb re-analysed the 5' RACE reads in MiXCR, keeping a single row per CDR3 protein. The table lists around 480,000 distinct CDR3 sequences, approximately 15% of them singletons. The CDR3 numbers 10 amino acids, ends counted. Germline V lookup: CDR1 MGHDK, CDR2 SYGVNS. Separately, the same data were catalogued under a study of yellow fever vaccine responses in identical twins.

Sequencing was carried out using CD4+ T cells sorted from blood. The TCR originated in a woman aged 18-30 years in good health. V gene TRBV25-1 combines with J gene TRBJ2-7; the table calls TRBD2, which could not be checked here. The CDR3 region is CASSDLVRKI.